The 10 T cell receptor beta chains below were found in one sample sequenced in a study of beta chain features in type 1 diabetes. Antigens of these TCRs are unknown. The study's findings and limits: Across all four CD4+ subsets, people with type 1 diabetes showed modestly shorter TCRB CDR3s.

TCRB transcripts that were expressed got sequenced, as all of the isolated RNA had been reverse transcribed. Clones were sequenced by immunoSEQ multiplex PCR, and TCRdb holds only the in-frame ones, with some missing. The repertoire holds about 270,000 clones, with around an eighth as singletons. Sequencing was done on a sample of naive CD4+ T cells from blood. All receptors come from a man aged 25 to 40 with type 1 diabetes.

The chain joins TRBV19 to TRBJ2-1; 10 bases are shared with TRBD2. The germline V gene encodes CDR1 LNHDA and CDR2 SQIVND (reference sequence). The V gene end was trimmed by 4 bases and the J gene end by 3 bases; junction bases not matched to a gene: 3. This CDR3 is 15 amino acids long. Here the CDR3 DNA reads TGTGCCAGTAGTACCAGACTAGCGGGCTACAATGAGCAGTTCTTC. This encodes CASSTRLAGYNEQFF.

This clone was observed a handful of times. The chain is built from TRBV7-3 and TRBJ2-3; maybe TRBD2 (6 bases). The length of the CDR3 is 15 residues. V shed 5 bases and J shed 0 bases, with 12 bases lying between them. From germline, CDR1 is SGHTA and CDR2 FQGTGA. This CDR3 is CASSQGGASTDTQYF. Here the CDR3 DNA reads TGTGCCAGCAGCCAGGGAGGTGCGAGCACAGATACGCAGTATTTT.

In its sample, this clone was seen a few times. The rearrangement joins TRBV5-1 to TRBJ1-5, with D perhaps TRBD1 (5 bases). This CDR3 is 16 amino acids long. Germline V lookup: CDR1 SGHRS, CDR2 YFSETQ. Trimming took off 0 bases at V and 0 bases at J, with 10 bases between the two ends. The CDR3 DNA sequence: TGCGCCAGCAGCTTGGTTCCAGGGTCTAGCAATCAGCCCCAGCATTTT. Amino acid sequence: CASSLVPGSSNQPQHF.

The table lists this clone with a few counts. The CDR3 loop is CASTTVSIRYSGNTIYF. CDR3 sequence (DNA): TGTGCCAGTACTACTGTATCCATACGATACTCTGGAAACACCATATATTTT. This sequence joins TRBV19 and TRBJ1-3; the D is unclear. The CDR3 is 17 residues long. The germline V gene encodes CDR1 LNHDA and CDR2 SQIVND (reference sequence). The V gene lost 7 bases and the J gene lost 0 bases, with 19 bases spanning the gap. The entire variable domain, with the rest obtained from reference TRBV19 and TRBJ1-3, is as follows: DGGITQSPKYLFRKEGQNVTLSCEQNLNHDAMYWYRQDPGQGLRLIYYSQIVNDFQKGDIAEGYSVSREKKESFPLTVTSAQKNPTAFYLCASTTVSIRYSGNTIYFGEGSWLTVV.

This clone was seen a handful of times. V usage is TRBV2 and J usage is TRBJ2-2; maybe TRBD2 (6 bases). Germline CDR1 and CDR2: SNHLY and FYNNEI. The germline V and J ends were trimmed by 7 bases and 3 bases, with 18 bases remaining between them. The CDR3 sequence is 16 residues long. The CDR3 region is CASTRTAGSYTGELFF. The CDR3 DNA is TGTGCCAGCACCCGGACGGCGGGATCTTACACCGGGGAGCTGTTTTTT.

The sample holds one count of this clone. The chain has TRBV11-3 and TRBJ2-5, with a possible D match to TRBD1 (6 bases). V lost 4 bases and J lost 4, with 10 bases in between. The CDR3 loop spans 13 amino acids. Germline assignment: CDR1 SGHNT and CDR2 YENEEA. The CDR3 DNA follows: TGTGCCAGCAGCTACAGGGTAGGAGAGACCCAGTACTTC. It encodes CASSYRVGETQYF.

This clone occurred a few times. The CDR3 DNA reads as TGCGCCAGCAGCTTGGCCCCCAGGTTCGAAACAGAGACCCAGTACTTC. This sequence encodes CASSLAPRFETETQYF. The chain carries TRBV5-1 and TRBJ2-5; D ambiguous. The CDR3 consists of 16 residues. Trimming took off 0 bases at V and 4 bases at J, with 16 bases between the two ends. Germline V lookup: CDR1 SGHRS, CDR2 YFSETQ.

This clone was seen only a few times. Written as DNA, the CDR3 is TGTGCCAGCAGCTTAGCGTTTCAGTCGGGACAGGGGTACAATGAGCAGTTCTTC. Its translation: CASSLAFQSGQGYNEQFF. The chain uses TRBV7-9 and TRBJ2-1; the match to TRBD1 covers 10 bases. V was pared by 0 bases and J by 4 bases, with 9 bases of the junction left unmatched. Germline lookup yields CDR1 SEHNR and CDR2 FQNEAQ (reference sequence). This CDR3 region has 18 residues.

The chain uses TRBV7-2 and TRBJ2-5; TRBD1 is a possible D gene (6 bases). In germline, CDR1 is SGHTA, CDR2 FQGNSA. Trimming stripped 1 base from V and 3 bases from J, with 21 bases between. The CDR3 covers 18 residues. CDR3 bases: TGTGCCAGCAGCTTAGTCATCAGGGGAACACCCAGGGAAGAGACCCAGTACTTC. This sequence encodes CASSLVIRGTPREETQYF.

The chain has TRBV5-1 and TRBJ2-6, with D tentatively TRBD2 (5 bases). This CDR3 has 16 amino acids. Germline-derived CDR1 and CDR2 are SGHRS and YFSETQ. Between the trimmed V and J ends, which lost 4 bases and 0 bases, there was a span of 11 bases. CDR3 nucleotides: TGCGCCAGCAGCGTTAGTGCGGGCTCTGGGGCCAACGTCCTGACTTTC. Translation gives CASSVSAGSGANVLTF.